The entry below gives a single T cell receptor (beta chain) sequence along with its context. Its matching antigen is unknown. A read error may produce the germline difference seen at one junction end. The PCR contained 60 Vbeta and 13 Jbeta primers. Generated by immunoSEQ multiplex PCR, the TCRdb table keeps only in-frame clones and is missing some. This table holds 120,000 to 150,000 clones, about 76% found once. Germline loops: CDR1 LNHDA, CDR2 SQIVND (reference sequence). This CDR3 contains 15 residues. These data are taken from a study of cytomegalovirus exposure and HLA in healthy donors. Study results and limitations: Later on, a genetic analysis was performed. It linked a missense variant in DCLRE1C with V- and J-gene trimming of TCR beta.

The sample comprised PBMCs. The chain links TRBV19 to TRBJ2-1; 10 bases align to TRBD2. The TCR originated in a man younger than 30 in good health and CMV-seronegative. The CDR3 nucleotides are TGTGCCAGTACTATAGCGGGGGGCGGCTACAATGAGCAGTTCTTC. Translation gives CASTIAGGGYNEQFF.